This is a list of T cell receptor beta chains from one sample in a study of CD8 T cells in Susac syndrome. TCRdb recomputed calls from the immunoSEQ multiplex PCR reads with MiXCR, one row per CDR3 protein. The sample includes 160,000 or so distinct CDR3 sequences, over 85% of them seen just once. Sequencing was carried out using CD8+ T cells from PBMCs. Receptors originate from a human donor with multiple sclerosis. Both conserved end residues are part of each CDR3. A D gene is named only where the DNA matches it firmly.

d_gene	v_gene	j_gene	CDR3aa
TRBD1	TRBV5-1	TRBJ1-1	CASSLVGTARLNTEAFF
-	TRBV9	TRBJ2-2	CASSAGGDTGELFF
TRBD2	TRBV9	TRBJ2-3	CASSPLAGAETDTQYF
-	TRBV2	TRBJ2-7	CASSRAPTESSYEQYF
-	TRBV10-3	TRBJ2-3	CAISESWVVQVTDTQYF
-	TRBV12-3/TRBV12-4	TRBJ1-5	CASRAGGGNQPQHF
-	TRBV27	TRBJ1-6	CASSNDRGGSPLHF
TRBD2	TRBV29-1	TRBJ2-3	CSASERGHRTDTQYF
TRBD1	TRBV27	TRBJ1-1	CASSLSLGTGNTEAFF
-	TRBV12-3/TRBV12-4	TRBJ1-1	CASTLGGVNTEAFF
-	TRBV19	TRBJ1-2	CASRAPRSGYTF
-	TRBV13	TRBJ2-7	CASSLGAEEQYF
-	TRBV9	TRBJ2-1	CASSKEGDYNEQFF